Each of the 27 T cell receptor beta chains below was sequenced from the same sample in a study of graft-versus-host responses after intestinal transplantation. Profiled with immunoSEQ multiplex PCR; TCRdb holds only in-frame clones, not every one. Counted here are some 90,000 clones, under 95% occurring once; the ten biggest clones make up roughly 0.44%. The antigens of these receptors remain unknown. This specimen was unstimulated CD8+ T cells sorted from spleen or lymph node cells, taken before transplant. The receptor source for this set is a human donor who was the organ donor for an intestinal transplant.

This clone has more than one count but fewer than ten. This chain connects TRBV5-6 to TRBJ2-2, with D uncertain. Germline V gene sequence: CDR1 SGHDT, CDR2 YYEEEE. Trimming removed 0 bases at V and 6 bases at J, with 6 bases between. The CDR3 contains 13 residues. For the CDR3, the DNA is TGTGCCAGCAGCTTGGGAGTTCCCGGGGAGCTGTTTTTT. Protein: CASSLGVPGELFF.

The V call is TRBV11-2, the J call TRBJ2-5; 8 nucleotides agree with TRBD2. The CDR3 consists of 16 residues. The V gene end was trimmed by 5 bases and the J gene end by 5 bases; junction bases not matched to a gene: 13. Germline values: CDR1 SGHAT, CDR2 FQNNGV. The CDR3 sequence: CASSINSGVPQETQYF. CDR3 DNA sequence: TGTGCCAGCAGCATCAATAGCGGGGTACCCCAGGAGACCCAGTACTTC.

Details on this clone: Sequence at one end of the junction differs from germline and may be a read error. This chain connects TRBV12-5 to TRBJ1-3, with a tentative D call TRBD1 (6 bases). Germline CDR1 and CDR2: LGHNT and FRNRAP. The CDR3 is 15 amino acids. The CDR3 DNA is TGTGCTAGTGGGTCTGTTACAGGGCCTGGAGACACCATATATTTT. It translates to CASGSVTGPGDTIYF.

As DNA, the CDR3 is TGTGCCAGCAGCTTATTCTTTGGCAGTGAAGCTTTCTTT. Amino acid sequence: CASSLFFGSEAFF. The chain uses TRBV7-3 and TRBJ1-1, with D unresolved. The germline V gene encodes CDR1 SGHTA and CDR2 FQGTGA. Trimming took off 2 bases at V and 7 bases at J, with 11 bases between the two ends. There are 13 residues in the CDR3.

The chain uses TRBV7-9 and TRBJ2-7; perhaps TRBD2 as D (7 bases). Germline V gene sequence: CDR1 SEHNR, CDR2 FQNEAQ (reference sequence). This CDR3 is built from 17 residues. Trimming removed 0 bases at V and 0 bases at J, with 15 bases between. CDR3 loop: CASSLAGRGPLSYEQYF. Here the CDR3 DNA reads TGTGCCAGCAGCTTAGCGGGGCGGGGGCCCCTCTCCTACGAGCAGTACTTC.

The V call is TRBV4-2, the J call TRBJ2-2; the D gene is possibly TRBD1 (5 bases). The CDR3 totals 15 residues. V shed 0 bases and J shed 4 bases, with 9 bases lying between them. The germline CDR1 and CDR2 sequences are LGHNA and YNFKEQ. In DNA, the CDR3 is TGTGCCAGCAGCCAAGATGTCAGGGTCACCGGGGAGCTGTTTTTT. As protein: CASSQDVRVTGELFF.

The chain couples TRBV5-8 to TRBJ2-5, with 8 bases fitting TRBD2. This CDR3 has 14 residues. Trimming at V came to 5 bases and at J to 5 bases, leaving 8 bases not matched to a gene. Germline V gene data show CDR1 as SGHTS and CDR2 as YDEGEE. CDR3 bases: TGTGCCAGCAGTGACGGGGGGGCCGATGAGACCCAGTACTTC. This codes for CASSDGGADETQYF.

The chain recombines TRBV25-1 with TRBJ1-2, with D tentatively TRBD1 (5 bases). This CDR3 is 14 amino acids long. Trimming removed 4 bases from V and 4 bases from J, with 13 bases in between. The V gene's germline CDR1 is MGHDK and CDR2 SYGVNS. The CDR3 here is CASSGGGRSYGYTF. The CDR3 DNA sequence: TGTGCCAGCAGTGGGGGGGGTCGGTCCTATGGCTACACCTTC.

V usage is TRBV11-2 and J usage is TRBJ2-7, with 8 bases aligning to TRBD1. The CDR3 covers 13 residues. Trimming at V came to 1 base and at J to 7 bases, leaving 3 bases not matched to a gene. The germline V gene has CDR1 SGHAT and CDR2 FQNNGV. CDR3 nucleotide sequence: TGTGCCAGCAGCTTAGGGACAGGGATTGAGCAGTACTTC. Amino acid sequence: CASSLGTGIEQYF.

V usage is TRBV4-1 and J usage is TRBJ1-5, with D unresolved. Germline lookup yields CDR1 MGHRA and CDR2 YSYEKL. This CDR3 is built from 16 residues. V lost 2 bases and J lost 2, with 13 bases in between. The CDR3 DNA reads TGCGCCAGCAGCCAAATACTCGACTGGGGCAATCAGCCCCAGCATTTT. It translates to CASSQILDWGNQPQHF.

The chain uses TRBV6-5 and TRBJ2-1; no definite D call. The CDR3 runs to 13 residues. Trimming left V 5 bases short and J 0 bases short, with 5 bases between. Germline loops: CDR1 MNHEY, CDR2 SVGAGI. CDR3 amino acids: CASSGSSYNEQFF. The CDR3 region has the DNA TGTGCCAGCAGTGGCAGCTCCTACAATGAGCAGTTCTTC.

V gene TRBV9 combines with J gene TRBJ2-7; 11 bases are shared with TRBD1. CDR1 SGDLS and CDR2 YYNGEE come from the germline V gene. This CDR3 region has 16 residues. V dropped 0 bases and J dropped 3; count of bases not matched to a gene: 5. In DNA, the CDR3 is TGTGCCAGCAGCGTAGGACTGGGACAGGGGGGCTACGAGCAGTACTTC. It encodes CASSVGLGQGGYEQYF. The entire variable domain, with the rest obtained from reference TRBV9 and TRBJ2-7, is as follows: DSGVTQTPKHLITATGQRVTLRCSPRSGDLSVYWYQQSLDQGLQFLIQYYNGEERAKGNILERFSAQQFPDLHSELNLSSLELGDSALYFCASSVGLGQGGYEQYFGPGTRLTVT.

The rearrangement uses TRBV5-1 and TRBJ1-3, with TRBD1 matching 7 bases. This CDR3 contains 15 residues. Germline V gene sequence: CDR1 SGHRS, CDR2 YFSETQ. V trimming: 0 bases; J trimming: 7 bases; junction bases outside the gene matches: 7. The CDR3 DNA follows: TGCGCCAGCAGCTTGGCACAGGGGCTGAGTAACACCATATATTTT. Translated, it gives CASSLAQGLSNTIYF.

This chain connects TRBV7-3 to TRBJ2-2; 13 nucleotides align to TRBD2. The V gene end was trimmed by 5 bases and the J gene end by 0 bases; junction bases not matched to a gene: 9. CDR3 length: 19 residues. CDR1 SGHTA and CDR2 FQGTGA come from the germline V gene. The CDR3 DNA reads as TGTGCCAGCAGCCCCTCCGGGACTAGCGGGGAACCGAACACCGGGGAGCTGTTTTTT. Amino acids: CASSPSGTSGEPNTGELFF.

The V gene is TRBV4-1, the J gene TRBJ1-1; a weak D match, TRBD1 (6 bases). Germline CDR1 reads MGHRA; CDR2 reads YSYEKL. Trimming removed 11 bases from V and 1 base from J, with 14 bases in between. The length of the CDR3 is 13 residues. CDR3 amino acids: CAAQGTANTEAFF. The CDR3 nucleotides read TGCGCCGCACAGGGTACCGCGAACACTGAAGCTTTCTTT.

The rearrangement links TRBV6-5 to TRBJ2-1; 8 nucleotides line up with TRBD2. Germline loops: CDR1 MNHEY, CDR2 SVGAGI. V dropped 8 bases and J dropped 2; count of bases not matched to a gene: 5. The CDR3 length is 14 residues. In DNA form, the CDR3 reads TGTGCCAGCGCCCTAGCGGGCCCCTACAATGAGCAGTTCTTC. This gives the protein CASALAGPYNEQFF.

The chain links TRBV4-2 to TRBJ2-5, with TRBD2 matching over 8 bases. Germline loops: CDR1 LGHNA, CDR2 YNFKEQ. The CDR3 sequence is 15 residues long. Trimming cost V 1 base and J 4 bases; bases outside gene matches: 5. The CDR3 spells CASSQVTGGAETQYF. CDR3 bases: TGTGCCAGCAGCCAAGTCACGGGGGGGGCAGAGACCCAGTACTTC.

This sequence joins TRBV9 and TRBJ1-2; TRBD1 matches 7 bases. Germline lookup yields CDR1 SGDLS and CDR2 YYNGEE. The CDR3 extends over 14 amino acids. V was pared by 4 bases and J by 3 bases, with 6 bases of the junction left unmatched. The CDR3 loop reads CASSMTGLHYGYTF. DNA for the CDR3: TGTGCCAGCAGCATGACAGGGCTTCACTATGGCTACACCTTC.

The chain links TRBV4-3 to TRBJ2-3, with 7 positions matching TRBD2. Germline V lookup: CDR1 LGHNA, CDR2 YSLEER. J was trimmed by 1 base and V by 2 bases; bases with no gene match: 9. CDR3 length: 17 residues. CDR3 sequence reads: CASSQYQSGVGTDTQYF. The CDR3 nucleotides are TGCGCCAGCAGCCAATACCAAAGCGGGGTGGGCACAGATACGCAGTATTTT.

The rearrangement uses TRBV9 and TRBJ2-2, with 8 bases matching TRBD1. Germline-derived CDR1 and CDR2 are SGDLS and YYNGEE. This CDR3 contains 16 residues. V trimming: 4 bases; J trimming: 5 bases; junction bases outside the gene matches: 10. As DNA, the CDR3 is TGTGCCAGCAGCCCCGGAGGACAGGGAAGAACCGGGGAGCTGTTTTTT. The encoded protein is CASSPGGQGRTGELFF.

This clone was seen just once. The chain employs TRBV7-8 and TRBJ2-7, with D perhaps matching TRBD1 (6 bases). The germline CDR1 and CDR2 sequences are SGHVS and FQNEAQ. Between the trimmed V and J ends, which lost 0 bases and 3 bases, there was a span of 21 bases. The CDR3 totals 18 residues. The CDR3 DNA reads TGTGCCAGCAGCTTAGCCACCATGGGTGGCAGGGGTGACTACGAGCAGTACTTC. This encodes CASSLATMGGRGDYEQYF.

This chain connects TRBV9 to TRBJ2-2, with 7 positions matching TRBD2. The CDR3 has 17 residues. The junction had 12 bases not matched to a gene; V was cut back by 4 bases and J by 3 bases. Germline values: CDR1 SGDLS, CDR2 YYNGEE. CDR3 DNA sequence: TGTGCCAGCAGCTACCCAAGGGGAGGGGTGGACACCGGGGAGCTGTTTTTT. This gives the protein CASSYPRGGVDTGELFF.

The chain has TRBV2 and TRBJ1-5; D unresolved. This CDR3 comprises 15 residues. CDR1 and CDR2 (germline): SNHLY, FYNNEI. Deletions cut 6 bases from V and 1 base from J, with 13 bases between. The CDR3 DNA follows: TGTGCCAGCAGCGATGCGCATGCGAGCAATCAGCCCCAGCATTTT. Translated: CASSDAHASNQPQHF.

The V gene is TRBV28, the J gene TRBJ2-7; TRBD1 matches 9 bases. J lost 6 bases, V lost 6 bases, and 9 bases had no gene match. CDR3 length: 14 residues. Germline V gives CDR1 MDHEN, CDR2 SYDVKM. The CDR3 DNA reads TGTGCCAGCAGGGAGGGACAGGGTTACACCGAGCAGTACTTC. It specifies CASREGQGYTEQYF.

The chain uses TRBV5-4 and TRBJ2-5, with D possibly TRBD1 on 5 matching bases. V dropped 1 base and J dropped 3 bases, with 7 bases sitting between them. There are 13 residues in the CDR3. The germline CDR1 and CDR2 sequences are SGHNT and YYREEE (reference sequence). The CDR3 reads CASSLTGKETQYF. The CDR3 bases are TGTGCCAGCAGCTTGACAGGAAAAGAGACCCAGTACTTC.

The chain employs TRBV9 and TRBJ2-7; the D gene is possibly TRBD1 (6 bases). In germline, CDR1 is SGDLS, CDR2 YYNGEE. Trimming took off 0 bases at V and 2 bases at J, with 15 bases between the two ends. CDR3 size: 16 residues. The CDR3 DNA reads as TGTGCCAGCAGCGTAGGGGGGACACTTATACCCTACGAGCAGTACTTC. This translates into CASSVGGTLIPYEQYF.

The rearrangement links TRBV23-1 to TRBJ2-1; TRBD1 aligns across 8 bases. TRBV23-1 is labeled an ORF, and its function is uncertain. The V segment lost 4 bases and the J segment 2 bases; nucleotides outside the gene matches: 7. The CDR3 has 16 amino acids. In nucleotides, the CDR3 is TGCGCCAGCAGTCCAAAGACAGGGGCCGCCTACAATGAGCAGTTCTTC. Encoded protein: CASSPKTGAAYNEQFF.